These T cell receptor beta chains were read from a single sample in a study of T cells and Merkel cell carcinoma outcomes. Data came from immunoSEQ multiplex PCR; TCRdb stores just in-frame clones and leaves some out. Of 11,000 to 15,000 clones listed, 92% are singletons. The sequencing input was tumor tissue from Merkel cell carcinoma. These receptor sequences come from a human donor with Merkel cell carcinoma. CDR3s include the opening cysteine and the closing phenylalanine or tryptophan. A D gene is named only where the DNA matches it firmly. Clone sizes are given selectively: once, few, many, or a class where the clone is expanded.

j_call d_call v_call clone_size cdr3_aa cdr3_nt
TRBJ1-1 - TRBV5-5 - CASSLGGDTEAFF TGTGCCAGCAGCTTGGGGGGGGACACTGAAGCTTTCTTT
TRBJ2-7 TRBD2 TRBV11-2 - CASSLDRSGRRNEQYF TGTGCCAGCAGCTTAGATCGAAGCGGGAGGCGGAACGAGCAGTACTTC
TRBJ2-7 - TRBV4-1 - CASSQEDEQYF TGCGCCAGCAGCCAAGAAGACGAGCAGTACTTC
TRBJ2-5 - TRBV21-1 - CASSDGSKYQETQYF TGTGCCAGCAGCGACGGATCTAAGTACCAAGAGACCCAGTACTTC
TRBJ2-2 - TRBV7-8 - CASSLDRNTGELFF TGTGCCAGCAGCCTAGACAGGAACACCGGGGAGCTGTTTTTT
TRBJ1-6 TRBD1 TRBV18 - CASSPQQGAPGGGPLHF TGTGCCAGCTCACCACAACAGGGGGCACCTGGAGGGGGACCCCTCCACTTT
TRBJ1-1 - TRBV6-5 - CASSYRGEAFF TGTGCCAGCAGTTACAGGGGGGAAGCTTTCTTT
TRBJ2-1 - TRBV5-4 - CASTNLVGVYNEQFF TGTGCCAGCACCAATTTGGTGGGAGTCTACAATGAGCAGTTCTTC
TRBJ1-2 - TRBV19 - CASSPQGFYGYTF TGTGCCAGTAGTCCTCAGGGGTTCTATGGCTACACCTTC
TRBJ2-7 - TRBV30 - CAWRPGQVSYEQYF TGTGCCTGGCGTCCGGGACAAGTCTCCTACGAGCAGTACTTC
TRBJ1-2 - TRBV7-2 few CASSLSTTGDYTF TGTGCCAGCTCTTTGAGTACCACGGGGGACTACACCTTC
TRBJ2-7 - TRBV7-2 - CASSLDPSSYEQYF TGTGCCAGCAGCTTAGACCCTAGCTCCTACGAGCAGTACTTC
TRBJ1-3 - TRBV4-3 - CASSQQRSGNTIYF TGCGCCAGCAGCCAACAGCGTTCTGGAAACACCATATATTTT